This T cell receptor beta chain was identified during a study of vaccination and CD4 T cells after COVID-19. At the level of the study: Subjects got two shots of BNT162b2 or mRNA-1273 vaccine. Collection of post-COVID samples occurred a median approximately 94 days after diagnosis, spanning a range of 35 to 161. Post-vaccine specimens were obtained a median about 69 days after dose two (range 14 to 241).

Deletions cut 5 bases from V and 6 bases from J, with 23 bases between. This CDR3 region has 15 residues. Germline lookup yields CDR1 DFQATT and CDR2 SNEGSKA (reference sequence). An Oncomine TCR Beta short-read assay was used to sequence the DNA from cultured CD4+ T cells. TCRdb passed the PCR reads through MiXCR, listing each CDR3 protein once. The sample records approximately 9,400 distinct CDR3 sequences, more than 25% being singletons. Noted treatment: roughly ten-day PBMC culture with coronavirus spike peptide pools or control peptides (ViraFEST assay). Each well received a few million PBMCs, cultured with approximately 9 IU/ml IL-2 and 8 to 10 ug/ml peptide pools. As regards this clonotype: Its target is not known.

The J gene is TRBJ2-7, the V gene TRBV20-1; D perhaps matches TRBD2 (6 bases). The sequence came from a human donor who had recovered from COVID-19. Here the sequenced sample was CD4+ T cells from blood, cultured in vitro, taken after SARS-CoV-2 vaccination. The CDR3 nucleotides are TGCAGTGCTCATGTGGGGCGGAGACCCGGGGGCGAGCAGTACTTC. Translating it yields CSAHVGRRPGGEQYF.